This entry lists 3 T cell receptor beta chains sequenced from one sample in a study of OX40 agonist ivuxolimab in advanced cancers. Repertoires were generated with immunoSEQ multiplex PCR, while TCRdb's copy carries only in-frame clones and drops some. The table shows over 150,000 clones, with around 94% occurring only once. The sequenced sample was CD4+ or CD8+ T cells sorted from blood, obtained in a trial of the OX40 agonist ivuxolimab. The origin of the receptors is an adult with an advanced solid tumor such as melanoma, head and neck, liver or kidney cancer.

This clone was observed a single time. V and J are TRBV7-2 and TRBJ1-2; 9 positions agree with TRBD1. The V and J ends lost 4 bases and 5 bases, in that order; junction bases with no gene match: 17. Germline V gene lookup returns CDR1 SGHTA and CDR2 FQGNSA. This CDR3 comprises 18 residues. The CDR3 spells CASSYTGTGMEWEYGYTF. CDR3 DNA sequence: TGTGCCAGCAGCTATACCGGGACAGGGATGGAATGGGAATATGGCTACACCTTC.

This chain's CDR3 is CASSFPLTGTGGETQYF. The CDR3, as DNA: TGCGCCAGCAGCTTCCCATTGACAGGGACAGGGGGAGAGACCCAGTACTTC. The chain combines TRBV5-1 with TRBJ2-5, with TRBD1 matching over 11 bases. Looked up from germline, CDR1 is SGHRS and CDR2 is YFSETQ. Trimming at V came to 2 bases and at J to 4 bases, leaving 10 bases not matched to a gene. The CDR3 is 17 amino acids.

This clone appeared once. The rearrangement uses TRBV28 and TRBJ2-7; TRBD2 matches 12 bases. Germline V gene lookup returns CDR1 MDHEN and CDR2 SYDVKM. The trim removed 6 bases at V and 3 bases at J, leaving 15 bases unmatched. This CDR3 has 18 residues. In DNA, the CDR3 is TGTGCCAGCAGACTGGGACTAGCGGGTCTAGGGGACCTCTACGAGCAGTACTTC. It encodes CASRLGLAGLGDLYEQYF.